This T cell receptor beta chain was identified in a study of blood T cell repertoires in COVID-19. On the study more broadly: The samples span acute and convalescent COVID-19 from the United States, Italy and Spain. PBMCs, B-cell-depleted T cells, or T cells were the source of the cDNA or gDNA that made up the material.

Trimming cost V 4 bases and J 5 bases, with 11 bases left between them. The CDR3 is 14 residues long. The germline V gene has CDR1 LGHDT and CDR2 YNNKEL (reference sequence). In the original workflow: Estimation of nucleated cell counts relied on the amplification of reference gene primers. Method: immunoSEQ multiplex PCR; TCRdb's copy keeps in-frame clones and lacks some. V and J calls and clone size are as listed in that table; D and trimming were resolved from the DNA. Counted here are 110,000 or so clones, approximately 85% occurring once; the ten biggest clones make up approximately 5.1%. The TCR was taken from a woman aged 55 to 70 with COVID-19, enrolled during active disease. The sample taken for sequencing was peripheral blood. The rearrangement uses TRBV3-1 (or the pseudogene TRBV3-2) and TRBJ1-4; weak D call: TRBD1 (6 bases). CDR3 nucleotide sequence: TGTGCCAGCAGCCCGATAGGGACAAATGAAAAACTGTTTTTT. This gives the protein CASSPIGTNEKLFF.